The 24 T cell receptor beta chains below were found in one sample sequenced in a study of blood T cells in healthy people across ages. PCR was performed a second time for 7 to 11 cycles using a sample-barcoded 5' primer and a J-beta primer mix. TCRdb re-called the 5' RACE reads with MiXCR, one entry per CDR3 protein. This sample has some 1.7 million distinct CDR3 sequences, with 28% found just once. The sequenced material came from blood. Receptor source: a woman aged 25 to 39 in good health.

This clonotype appeared many times. The rearrangement uses TRBV7-6 and TRBJ2-3; the D is unclear. Between the trimmed V and J ends, which lost 0 bases and 5 bases, there was a span of 6 bases. The CDR3 consists of 13 residues. Looked up from germline, CDR1 is SGHVS and CDR2 is FNYEAQ. The CDR3 here is CASSLAVGDTQYF. CDR3 DNA sequence: TGTGCCAGCAGCTTAGCAGTAGGAGATACGCAGTATTTT.

This clonotype was seen many times. In DNA, the CDR3 is TGTGCCAGCAGCTTGGAGCCGGCAACCCTCGTTGGAGATACGCAGTATTTT. This translates into CASSLEPATLVGDTQYF. The V call is TRBV5-5, the J call TRBJ2-3; D is ambiguous. The CDR3 runs to 17 residues. Per germline, CDR1 SGHKS and CDR2 YYEKEE (reference sequence). Trimming removed 0 bases at V and 5 bases at J, with 19 bases between.

This clonotype was picked up a small number of times. The gene calls are TRBV6-2 or TRBV6-3 and TRBJ2-5; a weak D match, TRBD1 (5 bases). Trimming cost V 6 bases and J 5 bases, with 16 bases left between them. The CDR3 has 14 residues. Per germline, CDR1 MNHEY and CDR2 SVGEGT. CDR3: CASRTSSRGETQYF. DNA for the CDR3: TGTGCCAGCAGGACCTCCTCAAGGGGCGAGACCCAGTACTTC.

The CDR3, as DNA: TGTGCTAGTGGTTTGTTTACAGGGAACACCGGGGAGCTGTTTTTT. It translates to CASGLFTGNTGELFF. The V gene is TRBV12-5, the J gene TRBJ2-2, with D possibly TRBD1 on 5 matching bases. Trimming left V 2 bases short and J 1 base short, with 8 bases between. Per germline, CDR1 LGHNT and CDR2 FRNRAP. The CDR3 contains 15 residues.

CDR3 sequence reads: CSAISGANTGELFF. The CDR3 DNA follows: TGCAGTGCTATTAGCGGCGCGAACACCGGGGAGCTGTTTTTT. The chain recombines TRBV20-1 with TRBJ2-2, with D possibly matching TRBD2 (6 bases). The length of the CDR3 is 14 residues. Trimming removed 4 bases from V and 0 bases from J, with 9 bases in between. Germline loops: CDR1 DFQATT, CDR2 SNEGSKA (reference sequence).

V gene TRBV7-9 combines with J gene TRBJ2-3; 8 bases are a match to TRBD2. CDR1 is SEHNR, CDR2 FQNEAQ, per germline (reference sequence). Trimming cost V 5 bases and J 4 bases; bases outside gene matches: 8. CDR3 length: 15 amino acids. The CDR3 loop reads CASSGHSGIADTQYF. In nucleotides, the CDR3 is TGTGCCAGCAGCGGCCATAGCGGGATAGCAGATACGCAGTATTTT.

About this clonotype: A much larger clone sits a single nucleotide away, making a read error possible. The chain is built from TRBV15 and TRBJ2-4; 7 bases line up with TRBD1. The CDR3 length is 13 residues. From germline, CDR1 is LNHNV and CDR2 YYDKDF (reference sequence). Trimming at V came to 8 bases and at J to 6 bases, leaving 7 bases not matched to a gene. CDR3 protein: CATGTGDINIQYF. The CDR3 DNA sequence: TGTGCCACCGGAACAGGGGATATAAACATTCAGTACTTC.

This chain connects TRBV5-1 to TRBJ2-7, with D maybe TRBD2 (5 bases). This CDR3 spans 15 amino acids. Trimming removed 0 bases from V and 0 bases from J, with 10 bases in between. Germline-derived CDR1 and CDR2 are SGHRS and YFSETQ. CDR3 nucleotide sequence: TGCGCCAGCAGCTTGGACCCGGGGAACTCCTACGAGCAGTACTTC. It is translated as CASSLDPGNSYEQYF. Full variable domain (outside the CDR3, taken from reference TRBV5-1 and TRBJ2-7): KAGVTQTPRYLIKTRGQQVTLSCSPISGHRSVSWYQQTPGQGLQFLFEYFSETQRNKGNFPGRFSGRQFSNSRSEMNVSTLELGDSALYLCASSLDPGNSYEQYFGPGTRLTVT.

This clonotype appeared once. V and J are TRBV6-6 and TRBJ2-5, with D perhaps matching TRBD2 (6 bases). The V end lost 0 bases, the J end lost 4 bases, and 15 bases lay between the germline ends. This CDR3 contains 16 residues. CDR1 MNHNY and CDR2 SVGAGI come from the germline V gene (reference sequence). The CDR3 DNA reads as TGTGCCAGCAGTTACTCCAGAATAGCGGCCTCAGAGACCCAGTACTTC. Protein product: CASSYSRIAASETQYF.

The chain couples TRBV5-1 to TRBJ2-3; D may be TRBD2 (6 bases). Germline CDR1 SGHRS, CDR2 YFSETQ. The CDR3 totals 16 residues. Deletions cut 4 bases from V and 0 bases from J, with 15 bases between. The CDR3 is CASSVPSATSTDTQYF. DNA for the CDR3: TGCGCCAGCAGCGTGCCTAGCGCTACTAGCACAGATACGCAGTATTTT.

This sequence joins TRBV20-1 and TRBJ1-1; a possible D gene is TRBD1 (5 bases). The CDR3 runs to 14 residues. Trimming removed 3 bases at V and 10 bases at J, with 21 bases between. Germline V CDR1 and CDR2: DFQATT, SNEGSKA (reference sequence). CDR3 loop: CSASVRGGSWGAFF. For the CDR3, the DNA is TGCAGTGCTAGCGTGAGGGGCGGAAGCTGGGGAGCTTTCTTT.

V and J are TRBV10-3 and TRBJ2-7; 9 nucleotides agree with TRBD1. J was trimmed by 4 bases and V by 11 bases; bases with no gene match: 9. CDR3 length: 13 amino acids. Looked up from germline, CDR1 is ENHRY and CDR2 is SYGVKD. The CDR3 protein is CAARTGELYEQYF. The DNA for the CDR3 is TGTGCCGCACGGACAGGGGAGTTGTACGAGCAGTACTTC.

The sample holds a few counts of this clonotype. The chain links TRBV12-3 or TRBV12-4 to TRBJ1-2; D is perhaps TRBD1 (6 bases). This CDR3 comprises 13 residues. The ends were cut back, 6 bases at V and 7 bases at J, with 15 bases in the middle. CDR3: CASSQRQDGGYTF. The CDR3 DNA is TGTGCCAGCAGCCAGCGACAGGATGGTGGCTACACCTTC.

Comments on this clonotype: A much larger clone lies a single base off, so this may be a read error. J is TRBJ2-7 and V is TRBV5-1; 9 bases fit TRBD2. The V segment lost 7 bases and the J segment 7 bases; nucleotides outside the gene matches: 18. The germline V gene has CDR1 SGHRS and CDR2 YFSETQ. The CDR3 has 16 amino acids. In nucleotides, the CDR3 is TGCGCCAGCTACCCGGGACTAGCTTTGTGGGTAAATGAGCAGTACTTC. Translated: CASYPGLALWVNEQYF. Full variable domain (outside the CDR3, taken from reference TRBV5-1 and TRBJ2-7): KAGVTQTPRYLIKTRGQQVTLSCSPISGHRSVSWYQQTPGQGLQFLFEYFSETQRNKGNFPGRFSGRQFSNSRSEMNVSTLELGDSALYLCASYPGLALWVNEQYFGPGTRLTVT.

The chain joins TRBV25-1 to TRBJ1-2, with D possibly matching TRBD1 (6 bases). V lost 0 bases to trimming and J lost 0 bases, with 8 bases between them. Germline V CDR1 and CDR2: MGHDK, SYGVNS. The CDR3 is 15 amino acids. The CDR3 is CASSEYAGANYGYTF. CDR3 in DNA: TGTGCCAGCAGTGAATATGCAGGGGCTAACTATGGCTACACCTTC.

This clonotype has a handful of counts. The chain combines TRBV7-9 with TRBJ2-1; 9 bases line up with TRBD1. This CDR3 has 13 residues. CDR1 is SEHNR, CDR2 FQNEAQ, per germline (reference sequence). V was clipped by 1 base and J by 10 bases; unmatched bases: 2. The CDR3 region is CASSLDRGPEQFF. The CDR3 coding sequence is TGTGCCAGCAGCTTAGACAGGGGGCCCGAGCAGTTCTTC.

This clonotype has a handful of counts. The chain couples TRBV10-3 to TRBJ2-3; 8 positions match TRBD1. Germline V gene lookup returns CDR1 ENHRY and CDR2 SYGVKD. Trimming cost V 9 bases and J 2 bases; bases outside gene matches: 25. The CDR3 extends over 20 amino acids. CDR3 nucleotides: TGTGCCATAGCGACAGGGTTTACGCTCTGGACAGGGAATTTCACAGATACGCAGTATTTT. Protein sequence: CAIATGFTLWTGNFTDTQYF.

This chain connects TRBV7-9 to TRBJ1-1; D remains ambiguous. The germline CDR1 and CDR2 sequences are SEHNR and FQNEAQ (reference sequence). The CDR3 spans 14 residues. V lost 1 base and J lost 1, with 7 bases in between. The CDR3 here is CASSLVPANTEAFF. Written as DNA, the CDR3 is TGTGCCAGCAGCTTAGTTCCAGCGAACACTGAAGCTTTCTTT.

The chain carries TRBV11-1 and TRBJ2-1, with a possible D match to TRBD2 (6 bases). V lost 6 bases and J lost 8, with 11 bases in between. Germline values: CDR1 SGHAT, CDR2 FQDESV (reference sequence). The CDR3 covers 12 residues. The CDR3 nucleotides read TGTGCCAGCAGGACTAGATCCGATGAGCAGTTCTTC. It is translated as CASRTRSDEQFF.

The V and J genes are TRBV27 and TRBJ2-7; D remains ambiguous. The CDR3 is made up of 13 amino acids. Trimming removed 3 bases from V and 7 bases from J, with 13 bases in between. Looked up from germline, CDR1 is MNHEY and CDR2 is SMNVEV (reference sequence). The CDR3 region has the DNA TGTGCCAGCAGTTTTAGTGAGAGGTGGGAGCAGTACTTC. Its translation: CASSFSERWEQYF.

Concerning this clonotype itself: This could be a read error, since a much larger clone is one nucleotide away. This chain joins TRBV6-1 and TRBJ2-7; 8 bases line up with TRBD1. V shed 4 bases and J 3 bases; nucleotides not matched to a gene: 11. The CDR3 has 16 residues. Germline assignment: CDR1 MNHNS and CDR2 SASEGT. The CDR3 loop is CASSVSGGTGVYEQYF. The CDR3 DNA reads TGTGCCAGCAGTGTATCCGGCGGGACAGGTGTCTACGAGCAGTACTTC.

The rearrangement links TRBV10-3 to TRBJ1-5; 9 bases are a match to TRBD1. The ends lost 9 bases at V and 1 base at J; junction bases unmatched: 4. The CDR3 runs 14 residues. Germline V lookup: CDR1 ENHRY, CDR2 SYGVKD. CDR3 sequence reads: CAIRGTGSNQPQHF. Written as DNA, the CDR3 is TGTGCCATTCGTGGGACAGGGAGCAATCAGCCCCAGCATTTT.

This clonotype came up a few times. The chain combines TRBV20-1 with TRBJ1-2, with D possibly TRBD1 on 5 matching bases. CDR1 is DFQATT and CDR2 is SNEGSKA in the germline V gene (reference sequence). The CDR3 sequence is 15 residues long. V lost 0 bases and J 4 bases, leaving 15 bases between the germline ends. The CDR3 region is CSARDREGPIYGYTF. Written as DNA, the CDR3 is TGCAGTGCTAGAGATAGGGAGGGGCCCATCTATGGCTACACCTTC.

This clonotype showed up many times. This chain joins TRBV6-6 and TRBJ2-4, with a tentative D call TRBD1 (5 bases). CDR1 is MNHNY and CDR2 is SVGAGI in the germline V gene (reference sequence). This CDR3 is 13 amino acids long. V shed 2 bases and J shed 3 bases, with 5 bases lying between them. CDR3 region: CASSYQGKNIQYF. CDR3 DNA sequence: TGTGCCAGCAGTTACCAGGGCAAAAACATTCAGTACTTC.